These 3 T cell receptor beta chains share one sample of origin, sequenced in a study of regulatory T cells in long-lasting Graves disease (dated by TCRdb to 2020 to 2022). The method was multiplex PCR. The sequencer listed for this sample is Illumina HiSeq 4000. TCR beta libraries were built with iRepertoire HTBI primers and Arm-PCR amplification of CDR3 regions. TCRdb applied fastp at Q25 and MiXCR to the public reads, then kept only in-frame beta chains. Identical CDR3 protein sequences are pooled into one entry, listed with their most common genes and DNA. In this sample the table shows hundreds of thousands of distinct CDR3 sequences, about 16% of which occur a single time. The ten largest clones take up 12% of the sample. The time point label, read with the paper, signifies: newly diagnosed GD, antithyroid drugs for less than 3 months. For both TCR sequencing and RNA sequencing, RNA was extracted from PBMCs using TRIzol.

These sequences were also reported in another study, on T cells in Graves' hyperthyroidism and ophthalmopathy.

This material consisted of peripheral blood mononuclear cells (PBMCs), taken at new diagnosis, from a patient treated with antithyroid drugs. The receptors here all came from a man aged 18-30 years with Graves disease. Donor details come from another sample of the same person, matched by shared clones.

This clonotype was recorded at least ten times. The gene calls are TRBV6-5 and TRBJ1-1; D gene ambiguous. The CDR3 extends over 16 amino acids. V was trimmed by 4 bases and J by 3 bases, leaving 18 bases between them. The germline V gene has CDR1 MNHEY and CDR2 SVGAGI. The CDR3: CASSWGSRVSDTEAFF. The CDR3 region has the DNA TGTGCCAGCAGTTGGGGTAGTAGGGTGTCTGACACTGAAGCTTTCTTT.

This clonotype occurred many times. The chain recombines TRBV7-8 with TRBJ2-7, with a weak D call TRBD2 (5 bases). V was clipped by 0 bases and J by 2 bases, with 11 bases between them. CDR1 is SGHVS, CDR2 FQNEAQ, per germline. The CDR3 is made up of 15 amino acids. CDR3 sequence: CASSLATRGPYEQYF. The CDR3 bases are TGTGCCAGCAGCTTAGCGACGAGAGGGCCCTACGAGCAGTACTTC.

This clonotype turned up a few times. In DNA form, the CDR3 reads TGTGCCAGCAGCCAAGGCTTGGCCAAACAGTTCTTC. Translated: CASSQGLAKQFF. The chain recombines TRBV6-1 with TRBJ2-1; D not certain. Deletions cut 6 bases from V and 13 bases from J, with 16 bases between. The CDR3 has 12 amino acids. The germline V gene has CDR1 MNHNS and CDR2 SASEGT.